Listed below are T cell receptor beta chains from one sample, sequenced in a study of glioma-infiltrating T cells. MiXCR, applied by TCRdb to the multiplex PCR reads, yields one record per CDR3 protein. The data show some 190,000 distinct CDR3 sequences, more than 25% seen once. Sequenced: glioma tissue, nonneoplastic brain tissue, or PBMCs (not recorded which). The receptor source for this set is a human donor with low-grade glioma or glioblastoma, undergoing nonglioma brain surgery, or in good health (not recorded which). The CDR3 runs from the conserved cysteine through the conserved F or W. The D gene is left open where the match is weak. Only part of the rows carry a size: once, few, many, or a class if the clone is expanded.

>TRBJ2-3|few|TRBD2|TRBV5-1
CASTPGLAGGPADTQYF
TGCGCCAGCACACCGGGACTAGCGGGAGGGCCTGCAGATACGCAGTATTTT
>TRBJ2-1|few|TRBD1|TRBV9
CASSVVGQGSNEQFF
TGTGCCAGCAGCGTAGTGGGACAGGGCAGCAATGAGCAGTTCTTC
>TRBJ2-3|many|NA|TRBV24-1
CATSGGPSTDTQYF
TGTGCCACCTCTGGAGGACCAAGCACAGATACGCAGTATTTT
>TRBJ1-5|NA|NA|TRBV18
CPSSRKKNHDQPQHF
TGTCCCAGCTCACGGAAGAAAAATCACGATCAGCCCCAGCATTTT
>TRBJ2-2|many|NA|TRBV7-2
CASSFVRSNTGELFF
TGTGCCAGCAGCTTCGTCCGGAGCAACACCGGGGAGCTGTTTTTT
>TRBJ2-1|NA|TRBD2|TRBV5-6
CASSSRTSGANEQFF
TGTGCCAGCAGCTCTAGGACTAGCGGGGCCAATGAGCAGTTCTTC
>TRBJ1-2|many|NA|TRBV7-9
CASSLGGSYTF
TGTGCCAGCAGCTTAGGGGGTAGCTACACCTTC
>TRBJ1-1|NA|TRBD1|TRBV28
CASSSGQGTNTEAFF
TGTGCCAGCAGTTCCGGACAGGGAACGAACACTGAAGCTTTCTTT
>TRBJ1-2|many|NA|TRBV12-3/TRBV12-4
CASNAGNNGYTF
TGTGCCAGCAATGCCGGGAATAACGGCTACACCTTC
>TRBJ2-5|many|NA|TRBV24-1
CATSATVGETQYF
TGTGCCACCAGTGCAACTGTTGGGGAGACCCAGTACTTC
>TRBJ2-5|many|TRBD1|TRBV7-2
CASSLRQGGIGETQYF
TGTGCCAGCAGCCTCAGACAGGGTGGGATAGGGGAGACCCAGTACTTC
>TRBJ2-1|few|NA|TRBV19
CASSIRTEHVNEQFF
TGTGCCAGTAGTATAAGGACGGAACACGTCAATGAGCAGTTCTTC
>TRBJ2-1|few|NA|TRBV4-1
CASSQETGYNEQFF
TGCGCCAGCAGCCAAGAGACAGGTTACAATGAGCAGTTCTTC
>TRBJ2-3|few|TRBD2|TRBV7-3
CASSTQGLAGAADTQYF
TGTGCCAGCAGCACCCAGGGACTAGCGGGAGCGGCAGATACGCAGTATTTT
>TRBJ2-5|NA|NA|TRBV20-1
CTARQQMETQYF
TGCACTGCACGACAACAGATGGAGACCCAGTACTTC
>TRBJ2-3|NA|TRBD2|TRBV30
CAWKASGTDTQYF
TGTGCCTGGAAAGCTAGCGGGACAGATACGCAGTATTTT
>TRBJ1-2|NA|NA|TRBV5-4
CASSSSDSLNYGYTF
TGTGCCAGCAGTTCTTCCGACAGTCTTAACTATGGCTACACCTTC
>TRBJ2-7|many|NA|TRBV29-1
CSVEDLYEQYF
TGCAGCGTTGAAGATCTTTACGAGCAGTACTTC
>TRBJ2-7|NA|TRBD2|TRBV20-1
CSATPALAGGWGEQYF
TGCAGTGCTACACCAGCCCTAGCGGGAGGCTGGGGCGAGCAGTACTTC
>TRBJ1-2|NA|NA|TRBV7-8
CASSDGGRDDYGYTF
TGTGCCAGCAGCGATGGGGGGCGTGATGACTATGGCTACACCTTC
>TRBJ1-5|NA|NA|TRBV27
CASSPEGAPQHF
TGTGCCAGCAGTCCGGAAGGCGCCCCCCAGCATTTT
>TRBJ2-3|many|NA|TRBV5-1
CASSLEGVPSTDTQYF
TGCGCCAGCAGCCTGGAGGGGGTCCCTAGCACAGATACGCAGTATTTT
>TRBJ1-2|many|NA|TRBV12-3/TRBV12-4
CASTRRQNYGYTF
TGTGCCAGCACCAGAAGACAGAACTATGGCTACACCTTC
>TRBJ2-7|NA|NA|TRBV5-1
CASSLGQLNYEQYF
TGCGCCAGCAGCTTGGGCCAGCTAAACTACGAGCAGTACTTC
>TRBJ2-5|NA|TRBD2|TRBV29-1
CSVEDRLAGDWQETQYF
TGCAGCGTTGAAGATCGACTAGCGGGAGACTGGCAAGAGACCCAGTACTTC
>TRBJ1-1|many|NA|TRBV19
CASKDSLNTEAFF
TGTGCCAGTAAGGACAGTTTGAACACTGAAGCTTTCTTT
>TRBJ2-7|many|NA|TRBV7-2
CASSSLSYEQYF
TGTGCCAGCAGCTCCTTGTCCTACGAGCAGTACTTC
>TRBJ2-1|many|NA|TRBV4-3
CASSQVKGGAEQFF
TGCGCCAGCAGCCAAGTTAAGGGGGGAGCTGAGCAGTTCTTC
>TRBJ2-5|NA|NA|TRBV11-1
CASRPNPGHPNRETQYF
TGTGCCAGCAGACCGAACCCGGGACACCCCAACCGCGAGACCCAGTACTTC
>TRBJ2-1|many|NA|TRBV20-1
CSAPDYGNEQFF
TGCAGTGCTCCGGACTACGGAAATGAGCAGTTCTTC
>TRBJ1-1|many|TRBD1|TRBV28
CASSSAGTGVGAEAFF
TGTGCCAGCAGTTCTGCCGGGACAGGGGTTGGCGCTGAAGCTTTCTTT
>TRBJ2-1|many|TRBD2|TRBV20-1
CSAASTMREGNNEQFF
TGCAGTGCTGCGTCGACTATGCGGGAGGGAAATAATGAGCAGTTCTTC
>TRBJ2-7|many|NA|TRBV19
CASSPFETNEQYF
TGTGCCAGTAGCCCCTTTGAGACTAACGAGCAGTACTTC
>TRBJ2-1|many|NA|TRBV3-1
CASRLYNEQFF
TGTGCCAGCAGATTATACAATGAGCAGTTCTTC
>TRBJ1-4|many|NA|TRBV6-1
CASSQGGDTELFF
TGTGCCAGCAGCCAGGGAGGCGATACGGAACTGTTTTTT
>TRBJ2-5|many|NA|TRBV20-1
CSAPKTPVETQYF
TGCAGTGCCCCAAAAACCCCAGTGGAGACCCAGTACTTC
>TRBJ2-5|many|NA|TRBV7-2
CASSRTAIQETQYF
TGTGCCAGCAGCCGGACAGCCATTCAAGAGACCCAGTACTTC
>TRBJ1-1|many|TRBD1|TRBV28
CASSRDSSNTEAFF
TGTGCCAGCAGTAGGGACAGCAGTAACACTGAAGCTTTCTTT
>TRBJ2-7|NA|NA|TRBV3-1
CARSEGTASSYEQYF
TGTGCCCGCAGCGAAGGAACGGCTTCTTCCTACGAGCAGTACTTC
>TRBJ2-7|many|TRBD1|TRBV2
CASRITGTGAYEQYF
TGTGCCAGCAGAATTACCGGGACAGGGGCCTACGAGCAGTACTTC
>TRBJ2-7|NA|NA|TRBV5-4
CASSGGDSQYEQYF
TGTGCCAGCAGCGGGGGAGACAGCCAATACGAGCAGTACTTC
>TRBJ2-7|few|NA|TRBV19
CASGPSGEQYF
TGTGCCAGCGGCCCCTCTGGGGAGCAGTACTTC
>TRBJ1-1|NA|NA|TRBV30
CAWSVRENTEAFF
TGTGCCTGGAGTGTTCGGGAAAACACTGAAGCTTTCTTT
>TRBJ2-1|many|TRBD2|TRBV6-2/TRBV6-3
CASSRSGSWGEQFF
TGTGCCAGCAGTCGTAGCGGGAGCTGGGGTGAGCAGTTCTTC
>TRBJ2-1|NA|NA|TRBV29-1
CSALPPGAYNEQFF
TGCAGCGCGCTCCCGCCAGGTGCATACAATGAGCAGTTCTTC
>TRBJ1-2|NA|NA|TRBV5-5
CASNSGQSYGYTF
TGTGCCAGCAACTCCGGACAGAGCTATGGCTACACCTTC
>TRBJ2-7|many|NA|TRBV28
CASRSGQGTYEQYF
TGTGCCAGCAGATCCGGGCAGGGAACATACGAGCAGTACTTC
>TRBJ2-3|NA|TRBD2|TRBV12-3/TRBV12-4
CASSDRLAGGRNTQYF
TGTGCCAGCAGCGATCGACTAGCGGGAGGGCGAAATACGCAGTATTTT
>TRBJ1-1|many|NA|TRBV6-2/TRBV6-3
CASSPNRDPIEAFF
TGTGCCAGCAGCCCGAACAGGGACCCCATTGAAGCTTTCTTT
>TRBJ2-7|NA|TRBD1|TRBV18
CASSPGTVEAEQYF
TGTGCCAGCTCACCTGGGACAGTTGAGGCCGAGCAGTACTTC
>TRBJ1-5|NA|NA|TRBV27
CASSREIRGPQHF
TGTGCCAGCAGCCGTGAGATTCGGGGGCCCCAGCATTTT
>TRBJ1-2|NA|TRBD1|TRBV29-1
CSVPQKMRQGEGYGYTF
TGCAGCGTCCCCCAAAAAATGAGACAGGGGGAGGGCTATGGCTACACCTTC
>TRBJ1-1|NA|NA|TRBV3-1
CAISQCAVPEAFF
TGTGCCATCAGCCAATGCGCCGTGCCTGAAGCTTTCTTT
>TRBJ2-7|many|TRBD2|TRBV7-2
CASSFQRESNEQYF
TGTGCCAGCAGCTTCCAGCGGGAGAGCAACGAGCAGTACTTC
>TRBJ2-5|many|NA|TRBV29-1
CSGEANQETQYF
TGCAGCGGGGAGGCCAACCAAGAGACCCAGTACTTC